The 32 T cell receptor beta chains below were found in one sample sequenced in a study of somatic mutations in cytotoxic T cells in rheumatoid arthritis. Only in-frame clones appear in the TCRdb table, and some are missing; sequencing was by immunoSEQ multiplex PCR. The profile shows almost 20,000 clones, around 80% of them singletons. The material sequenced was CD8+ T cells sorted from blood. Every receptor here comes from a woman in her fifties or sixties in good health.

The CDR3 sequence is CASWAGEGETQYF. In DNA form, the CDR3 reads TGTGCCAGCTGGGCAGGGGAGGGGGAGACCCAGTACTTC. The chain couples TRBV2 to TRBJ2-5, with TRBD2 as a possible D gene (7 bases). CDR3 length: 13 residues. V gave up 8 bases and J gave up 5 bases, with 15 bases separating them. CDR1 is SNHLY, CDR2 FYNNEI, per germline.

V and J are TRBV5-6 and TRBJ2-7; the match to TRBD2 covers 8 bases. Germline CDR1 and CDR2: SGHDT and YYEEEE. The CDR3 is 14 amino acids. V lost 2 bases and J lost 6; bases outside the gene matches: 7. CDR3 bases: TGTGCCAGCAGCTTACCCTCCGGGGGGGGCGAGCAGTACTTC. This translates into CASSLPSGGGEQYF.

The chain couples TRBV7-6 to TRBJ2-5; TRBD2 is a possible D gene (6 bases). The V end was cut by 1 base, the J end by 5 bases, with 11 bases between. CDR3 length: 14 residues. Germline CDR1 reads SGHVS; CDR2 reads FNYEAQ. The CDR3 sequence is CASSLDGAGETQYF. The CDR3, as DNA: TGTGCCAGCAGCTTAGACGGCGCGGGGGAGACCCAGTACTTC.

The genes are TRBV11-2 and TRBJ2-7; D remains ambiguous. Trimming removed 4 bases at V and 2 bases at J, with 6 bases between. Germline values: CDR1 SGHAT, CDR2 FQNNGV. The CDR3 sequence is 12 residues long. Here the CDR3 reads CASSSNTYEQYF. The CDR3 coding sequence is TGTGCCAGCAGCTCAAATACCTACGAGCAGTACTTC.

The chain is built from TRBV7-9 and TRBJ2-3; 7 bases match TRBD1. Germline V gives CDR1 SEHNR, CDR2 FQNEAQ (reference sequence). This CDR3 region has 14 residues. With V trimmed by 5 bases and J by 3 bases, 5 bases remained unmatched. The CDR3 sequence: CASSPGDRTDTQYF. As DNA, the CDR3 is TGTGCCAGCAGCCCTGGGGACAGAACAGATACGCAGTATTTT.

The chain has TRBV28 and TRBJ2-4; no firm D call. The CDR3 has 13 residues. Germline V gene data show CDR1 as MDHEN and CDR2 as SYDVKM. With 2 bases removed from V and 7 bases from J, the gap between germline ends came to 9 bases. In nucleotides, the CDR3 is TGTGCCAGCAGTTTACCCCAAGGTAACATTCAGTACTTC. Amino acids: CASSLPQGNIQYF.

This clone is deemed medium-sized. V usage is TRBV10-3 and J usage is TRBJ2-1; no definite D call. The V end was cut by 4 bases, the J end by 8 bases, with 12 bases between. Germline V CDR1 and CDR2: ENHRY, SYGVKD. The CDR3 length is 13 residues. The CDR3 protein is CAISAGLRDEQFF. Here the CDR3 DNA reads TGTGCCATCAGTGCGGGCCTCCGGGATGAGCAGTTCTTC.

J is TRBJ2-7 and V is TRBV6-1; D tentatively fits TRBD1 or TRBD2 (6 bases each). There are 16 residues in the CDR3. Deletions cut 0 bases from V and 2 bases from J, with 14 bases between. Looked up from germline, CDR1 is MNHNS and CDR2 is SASEGT. The CDR3 is CASSEAVRGATYEQYF. DNA for the CDR3: TGTGCCAGCAGTGAAGCTGTGAGGGGGGCCACCTACGAGCAGTACTTC.

The chain couples TRBV10-3 to TRBJ2-7, with 12 nucleotides matching TRBD2. The junction had 2 bases not matched to a gene; V was cut back by 2 bases and J by 0 bases. The CDR3 has 16 residues. Germline CDR1 is ENHRY and CDR2 is SYGVKD. For the CDR3, the DNA is TGTGCCATCAGTGAGGGACTAGCGGGAATCTCCTACGAGCAGTACTTC. Translating it yields CAISEGLAGISYEQYF.

This chain uses TRBV5-1 with TRBJ2-3, with D perhaps TRBD1 or TRBD2 (6 bases each). The germline gives CDR1 SGHRS, CDR2 YFSETQ. CDR3 length: 15 residues. Trimming stripped 1 base from V and 2 bases from J, with 11 bases between. CDR3 region: CASSLTGALTDTQYF. In nucleotides, the CDR3 is TGCGCCAGCAGCTTGACGGGGGCCCTCACAGATACGCAGTATTTT.

This chain links TRBV5-4 with TRBJ2-7, with D perhaps given as TRBD1 or TRBD2 (5 bases each). Germline CDR1 and CDR2: SGHNT and YYREEE (reference sequence). Trimming removed 3 bases at V and 5 bases at J, with 9 bases between. The CDR3 length is 12 residues. CDR3 loop: CASSSGPHEQYF. CDR3 nucleotide sequence: TGTGCCAGCAGCTCGGGACCCCACGAGCAGTACTTC. Using reference TRBV5-4 and TRBJ2-7 for the parts outside the CDR3, the full variable domain is ETGVTQSPTHLIKTRGQQVTLRCSSQSGHNTVSWYQQALGQGPQFIFQYYREEENGRGNFPPRFSGLQFPNYSSELNVNALELDDSALYLCASSSGPHEQYFGPGTRLTVT.

The chain combines TRBV11-3 with TRBJ1-1; D remains ambiguous. The ends were cut back, 5 bases at V and 2 bases at J, with 9 bases in the middle. The CDR3 contains 13 residues. From germline, CDR1 is SGHNT and CDR2 YENEEA. DNA of the CDR3: TGTGCCAGCAGCCTAACACGCAACACTGAAGCTTTCTTT. This encodes CASSLTRNTEAFF.

This chain connects TRBV25-1 to TRBJ2-5; a weak D match, TRBD1 (5 bases). With 7 bases removed from V and 4 bases from J, the gap between germline ends came to 13 bases. CDR1 MGHDK and CDR2 SYGVNS come from the germline V gene. The CDR3 sequence is 13 residues long. In DNA, the CDR3 is TGTGCCAGCACCAGGGTCTTTCGAGAGACCCAGTACTTC. Translating it yields CASTRVFRETQYF.

The chain carries TRBV5-5 and TRBJ2-7; possibly TRBD2 for D (5 bases). The V end lost 0 bases, the J end lost 4 bases, and 17 bases lay between the germline ends. The CDR3 length is 16 residues. Per germline, CDR1 SGHKS and CDR2 YYEKEE (reference sequence). The CDR3 spells CASSLEVGVGVYEQYF. The CDR3 DNA is TGTGCCAGCAGCTTGGAGGTGGGAGTTGGGGTATACGAGCAGTACTTC.

This chain links TRBV7-9 with TRBJ2-6; D remains unclear. With 1 base removed from V and 0 bases from J, the gap between germline ends came to 10 bases. The CDR3 runs to 17 residues. Germline V gene lookup returns CDR1 SEHNR and CDR2 FQNEAQ (reference sequence). The CDR3 bases are TGTGCCAGCAGCTTAGTAGGAATCGGCTCTGGGGCCAACGTCCTGACTTTC. It codes for CASSLVGIGSGANVLTF.

The chain is built from TRBV29-1 and TRBJ2-7, with D maybe TRBD2 (5 bases). V was clipped by 6 bases and J by 6 bases, with 12 bases between them. Germline V CDR1 and CDR2: SQVTM, ANQGSEA. There are 11 residues in the CDR3. This CDR3 reads CSVLEGSEQYF. CDR3 DNA sequence: TGCAGCGTCCTTGAAGGGAGCGAGCAGTACTTC.

CDR3 protein: CASSVDRGSGANVLTF. For the CDR3, the DNA is TGTGCCAGCAGTGTGGACAGGGGCTCTGGGGCCAACGTCCTGACTTTC. This sequence joins TRBV6-1 and TRBJ2-6; 9 bases line up with TRBD1. Germline loops: CDR1 MNHNS, CDR2 SASEGT. The CDR3 contains 16 residues. J was trimmed by 0 bases and V by 4 bases; bases with no gene match: 1.

The gene calls are TRBV6-6 and TRBJ2-5, with D uncertain. Germline V gene sequence: CDR1 MNHNY, CDR2 SVGAGI (reference sequence). This CDR3 is built from 14 residues. V lost 0 bases, J lost 4 bases, and 9 bases lay in between. The CDR3 loop reads CASSYSGGLETQYF. CDR3 coding DNA: TGTGCCAGCAGTTACTCGGGCGGCTTAGAGACCCAGTACTTC.

This clone is categorized as large. The rearrangement links TRBV6-4 to TRBJ2-1, with D possibly matching TRBD2 (5 bases). CDR3 size: 16 residues. Germline-derived CDR1 and CDR2 are MRHNA and SNTAGT. Trimming removed 0 bases at V and 6 bases at J, with 15 bases between. CDR3: CASSDSVSGGFNEQFF. CDR3 coding DNA: TGTGCCAGCAGTGACTCGGTCTCTGGCGGGTTCAATGAGCAGTTCTTC.

CDR3 coding DNA: TGTGCCAGCAGGACAAGCCGGGACCCATGGAACAATGAGCAGTTCTTC. Translation: CASRTSRDPWNNEQFF. The rearrangement joins TRBV7-2 to TRBJ2-1; D is perhaps TRBD1 or TRBD2 (5 bases each). CDR1 SGHTA and CDR2 FQGNSA come from the germline V gene. This CDR3 is 16 amino acids long. Trimming took 6 bases from V and 5 from J, leaving 20 bases between them.

J is TRBJ2-3 and V is TRBV6-1; 11 nucleotides match TRBD2. CDR1 and CDR2 (germline): MNHNS, SASEGT. Trimming took 2 bases from V and 2 from J; bases not matched to a gene: 9. CDR3 length: 18 amino acids. The CDR3 DNA reads as TGTGCCAGCAGTGAAATGGTAGCGGGAGGGAGGATCACAGATACGCAGTATTTT. Amino acids: CASSEMVAGGRITDTQYF.

This sequence joins TRBV7-2 and TRBJ1-2, with D perhaps matching TRBD1 (5 bases). The CDR3 loop spans 16 amino acids. Germline CDR1 reads SGHTA; CDR2 reads FQGNSA. Trimming removed 7 bases from V and 8 bases from J, with 26 bases in between. The CDR3 region is CASTWGGEGEGTGYTF. Here the CDR3 DNA reads TGTGCCAGCACCTGGGGGGGGGAGGGCGAGGGAACAGGCTACACCTTC.

This chain links TRBV4-1 with TRBJ2-7; the match to TRBD2 covers 10 bases. Germline values: CDR1 MGHRA, CDR2 YSYEKL. CDR3 length: 15 residues. V gave up 2 bases and J gave up 2 bases; unmatched junction bases: 3. Written as DNA, the CDR3 is TGCGCCAGCAGCCAATCAGCGGGAGGGACCTACGAGCAGTACTTC. Its protein product is CASSQSAGGTYEQYF.

The chain couples TRBV4-2 to TRBJ2-2, with a possible D match to TRBD2 (6 bases). The CDR3 length is 15 residues. In germline, CDR1 is LGHNA, CDR2 YNFKEQ. V was trimmed by 0 bases and J by 6 bases, leaving 11 bases between them. CDR3 sequence (DNA): TGTGCCAGCAGCCAAGATTCTTCGGGAGCCGGGGAGCTGTTTTTT. As protein: CASSQDSSGAGELFF.

The chain has TRBV2 and TRBJ2-6; D may be TRBD2 (5 bases). CDR3 length: 15 residues. Trimming took 8 bases from V and 4 from J, leaving 15 bases between them. CDR1 is SNHLY and CDR2 is FYNNEI in the germline V gene. The CDR3 loop is CASGYGVEGANVLTF. CDR3 DNA: TGTGCCAGCGGGTACGGGGTGGAAGGGGCCAACGTCCTGACTTTC.

The chain links TRBV21-1 to TRBJ1-4; TRBD1, as called in the table, went unchecked against the DNA. TRBV21-1 is a known pseudogene. This CDR3 is built from 19 residues. As DNA, the CDR3 is TGTGCCAGCACCACCACGGGAGTCAGGGGGTTTGAGACTAATGAAAAACTGTTTTTT. As protein: CASTTTGVRGFETNEKLFF.

The CDR3 spells CASSSLGQGHYEQYF. The CDR3 DNA reads as TGTGCCAGCAGCTCACTCGGACAGGGTCACTACGAGCAGTACTTC. The chain uses TRBV5-6 and TRBJ2-7, with 8 bases identical to TRBD1. This CDR3 is 15 amino acids long. J lost 3 bases, V lost 3 bases, and 8 bases had no gene match. Per the germline V gene, CDR1 is SGHDT and CDR2 is YYEEEE.

Only one count was recorded for this clone. This sequence joins TRBV27 and TRBJ1-4, with D possibly TRBD1 on 6 matching bases. The CDR3 is made up of 16 amino acids. V lost 1 base and J 8 bases, leaving 17 bases between the germline ends. Looked up from germline, CDR1 is MNHEY and CDR2 is SMNVEV (reference sequence). CDR3 in DNA: TGTGCCAGCAGTTTATTGCGGGGGGGGCTGGGAGAAAAACTGTTTTTT. Translated, it gives CASSLLRGGLGEKLFF.

The CDR3 is CASSLGAGRGRSAGYTF. CDR3 DNA sequence: TGTGCCAGCAGTTTAGGGGCCGGCAGGGGGCGATCGGCTGGCTACACCTTC. This chain connects TRBV28 to TRBJ1-2, with 8 nucleotides matching TRBD1. The trim removed 2 bases at V and 7 bases at J, leaving 15 bases unmatched. CDR1 and CDR2 from the germline V gene are MDHEN and SYDVKM. The CDR3 sequence is 17 residues long.

V gene TRBV5-1 combines with J gene TRBJ2-1; D uncertain. CDR1 SGHRS and CDR2 YFSETQ come from the germline V gene. The CDR3 runs 15 residues. V was clipped by 6 bases and J by 1 base, with 14 bases between them. The CDR3 DNA sequence: TGCGCCAGCATCAACCCAGATGAATCCTACAATGAGCAGTTCTTC. Protein product: CASINPDESYNEQFF.

The rearrangement joins TRBV5-1 to TRBJ2-3, with 9 bases fitting TRBD2. Losses at the gene ends were 3 bases for V and 0 bases for J; bases not matched to a gene: 2. CDR1 SGHRS and CDR2 YFSETQ come from the germline V gene. The CDR3 has 15 amino acids. CDR3 coding DNA: TGCGCCAGCAGCTCTAGCGGGGCTAGCACAGATACGCAGTATTTT. Encoded protein: CASSSSGASTDTQYF.

This sequence joins TRBV7-9 and TRBJ2-7; D is unresolved. Germline CDR1 is SEHNR and CDR2 is FQNEAQ (reference sequence). V gave up 1 base and J gave up 3 bases, with 4 bases separating them. The CDR3 consists of 12 residues. This CDR3 is CASSLDVYEQYF. CDR3 nucleotides: TGTGCCAGCAGCTTAGATGTCTACGAGCAGTACTTC.